One and the same sample provided the 15 T cell receptor beta chains below, sequenced in a study of Graves' ophthalmopathy and Graves' hyperthyroidism. The study amplified TCR beta CDR3 regions using RNA transcripts. HTBI primers were employed in first-round RT-PCR, then a second-round multiplex PCR followed. TCRdb independently ran MiXCR on the multiplex PCR reads; one entry per CDR3 protein. The data contain under 400,000 distinct CDR3 sequences, about a sixth of them seen just once; the ten biggest clones take up roughly an eighth. The sample taken for sequencing was peripheral blood. These receptors were taken from an adult man with Graves' ophthalmopathy.

This clonotype was seen many times. The V call is TRBV7-8, the J call TRBJ2-7, with TRBD2 matching 8 bases. Germline CDR1 is SGHVS and CDR2 is FQNEAQ. The CDR3 has 15 amino acids. The ends lost 1 base at V and 7 bases at J; junction bases unmatched: 9. The CDR3 sequence: CASSLVVGRGGEQYF. CDR3 sequence (DNA): TGTGCCAGCAGCTTAGTGGTCGGGAGGGGAGGGGAGCAGTACTTC.

The sample holds many counts of this clonotype. CDR3 DNA sequence: TGTGCCAGCAGTCCCGACACCAACACTGAAGCTTTCTTT. This gives the protein CASSPDTNTEAFF. The chain is built from TRBV27 and TRBJ1-1, with D unresolved. Germline loops: CDR1 MNHEY, CDR2 SMNVEV (reference sequence). V gave up 5 bases and J gave up 2 bases, with 9 bases separating them. The CDR3 has 13 residues.

The sample holds many counts of this clonotype. The V call is TRBV5-5, the J call TRBJ2-5, with D maybe TRBD1 (5 bases). CDR1 SGHKS and CDR2 YYEKEE come from the germline V gene (reference sequence). The length of the CDR3 is 14 residues. V was shortened by 7 bases and J by 2 bases, with 15 bases between the two germline ends. In nucleotides, the CDR3 is TGTGCCAGCGAAAGGGGCAGAAAGCAAGAGACCCAGTACTTC. As protein: CASERGRKQETQYF.

The chain employs TRBV2 and TRBJ1-6, with TRBD1 identical over 7 bases. There are 15 residues in the CDR3. The V segment lost 8 bases and the J segment 1 base; nucleotides outside the gene matches: 5. Germline values: CDR1 SNHLY, CDR2 FYNNEI. CDR3 bases: TGTGCCAGCTGCACACAGGGGTCCTATAATTCACCCCTCCACTTT. Its translation is CASCTQGSYNSPLHF.

This clonotype was observed many times. A read error may explain this, as a much larger clone is one base away. The rearrangement joins TRBV7-3 to TRBJ2-7; weak D call: TRBD1 (6 bases). This CDR3 contains 14 residues. The V gene's germline CDR1 is SGHTA and CDR2 FQGTGA. CDR3 sequence: CASGLYPGDYEQYF. In DNA, the CDR3 is TGTGCCAGCGGCTTATATCCAGGGGACTACGAGCAGTACTTC. Combining the CDR3 with reference TRBV7-3 and TRBJ2-7 gives the whole variable domain GAGVSQTPSNKVTEKGKYVELRCDPISGHTALYWYRQSLGQGPEFLIYFQGTGAADDSGLPNDRFFAVRPEGSVSTLKIQRTERGDSAVYLCASGLYPGDYEQYFGPGTRLTVT.

The sample holds many counts of this clonotype. The chain joins TRBV27 to TRBJ1-5, with a possible D match to TRBD1 (6 bases). Trimming pared 5 bases from V and 7 bases from J, leaving 12 bases between. Germline CDR1 and CDR2: MNHEY and SMNVEV (reference sequence). The CDR3 contains 13 residues. This CDR3 reads CASSLNRAQPQHF. The CDR3 DNA reads TGTGCCAGCAGTCTAAACAGGGCCCAGCCCCAGCATTTT.

This clonotype was recorded at least ten times. This chain uses TRBV6-1 with TRBJ1-1; no definite D call. The CDR3 spans 15 residues. Trimming cost V 6 bases and J 1 base, with 15 bases left between them. Per the germline V gene, CDR1 is MNHNS and CDR2 is SASEGT. CDR3 sequence reads: CASRTTGTANTEAFF. The CDR3 region has the DNA TGTGCCAGCAGGACGACGGGAACAGCGAACACTGAAGCTTTCTTT.

This clonotype was counted ten times or more. The chain carries TRBV15 and TRBJ2-5, with unresolved D. Germline loops: CDR1 LNHNV, CDR2 YYDKDF (reference sequence). This CDR3 contains 17 residues. V lost 0 bases and J 2 bases, leaving 16 bases between the germline ends. The CDR3 bases are TGTGCCACCAGCAGAGATTGGACGCCGTTAACTCAAGAGACCCAGTACTTC. It codes for CATSRDWTPLTQETQYF.

This clonotype has at least ten counts. This chain connects TRBV6-2 or TRBV6-3 to TRBJ2-7; D call uncertain. CDR1 is MNHEY and CDR2 is SVGEGT in the germline V gene. The CDR3 has 13 amino acids. Trimming pared 0 bases from V and 5 bases from J, leaving 8 bases between. CDR3 in amino acids: CASSYSGYDEQYF. In DNA, the CDR3 is TGTGCCAGCAGTTACTCGGGATACGACGAGCAGTACTTC.

This clonotype was picked up many times. CDR3 residues: CASDSGAQSTDTQYF. CDR3 DNA sequence: TGCGCCAGCGATTCAGGGGCGCAAAGCACAGATACGCAGTATTTT. The rearrangement uses TRBV10-2 and TRBJ2-3, with a tentative D call TRBD1 (6 bases). The CDR3 totals 15 residues. Germline V lookup: CDR1 WSHSY, CDR2 SAAADI. V lost 8 bases, J lost 0 bases, and 15 bases lay in between.

This clonotype was counted many times. The V and J genes are TRBV9 and TRBJ2-5; D not certain. The germline V and J ends were trimmed by 0 bases and 4 bases, with 10 bases remaining between them. The CDR3 is 14 amino acids. Germline lookup yields CDR1 SGDLS and CDR2 YYNGEE. CDR3 amino acids: CASSVGAGGETQYF. Here the CDR3 DNA reads TGTGCCAGCAGCGTAGGGGCAGGTGGAGAGACCCAGTACTTC.

The chain carries TRBV6-1 and TRBJ1-1, with 7 bases matching TRBD1. This CDR3 is built from 16 residues. V was clipped by 6 bases and J by 3 bases; unmatched bases: 13. Germline CDR1 is MNHNS and CDR2 is SASEGT. The CDR3 spells CASSPRGRGKDTEAFF. For the CDR3, the DNA is TGTGCCAGCAGCCCCAGGGGCAGGGGGAAGGACACTGAAGCTTTCTTT.

This clonotype was detected ten times or more. The chain uses TRBV30 and TRBJ1-6, with a tentative D call TRBD1 (6 bases). V shed 3 bases and J shed 7 bases, with 13 bases lying between them. This CDR3 comprises 14 residues. CDR1 is GTSNPN, CDR2 SVGIG, per germline (reference sequence). The chain's CDR3 is CAWRTDSPNSPLHF. CDR3 DNA sequence: TGTGCCTGGAGAACGGACAGCCCAAATTCACCCCTCCACTTT. The full variable domain, with the rest looked up from reference TRBV30 and TRBJ1-6, is SQTIHQWPATLVQPVGSPLSLECTVEGTSNPNLYWYRQAAGRGLQLLFYSVGIGQISSEVPQNLSASRPQDRQFILSSKKLLLSDSGFYLCAWRTDSPNSPLHFGNGTRLTVT.

This clonotype was seen repeatedly, ten times or more. The chain has TRBV7-9 and TRBJ2-5, with 7 bases aligning to TRBD1. The germline CDR1 and CDR2 sequences are SEHNR and FQNEAQ (reference sequence). The CDR3 loop spans 14 amino acids. This CDR3 is CASRMGTVEETQYF. CDR3 bases: TGTGCGAGCCGAATGGGGACAGTAGAAGAGACCCAGTACTTC.

Many counts were recorded for this clonotype. The J gene is TRBJ1-3, the V gene TRBV7-2; the D gene is possibly TRBD1 (6 bases). Germline V lookup: CDR1 SGHTA, CDR2 FQGNSA. CDR3 size: 14 residues. The V end lost 9 bases, the J end lost 0 bases, and 12 bases lay between the germline ends. CDR3 region: CASSGTHSGNTIYF. The CDR3 bases are TGTGCCAGTTCTGGGACACACTCTGGAAACACCATATATTTT.